This TCR beta chain was sequenced in a study of blood T cell repertoires in COVID-19. Background on the study: Whether acute or convalescent, the COVID-19 samples came from the United States, Italy and Spain. The analysed material was cDNA or gDNA that came from T cells, B-cell-depleted T cells, or PBMCs.

Per the germline V gene, CDR1 is SGHTA and CDR2 is FQGNSA. The V and J ends lost 1 base and 7 bases, in that order; junction bases with no gene match: 8. The CDR3 has 16 residues. Original methodology: The authors estimated nucleated cell counts from reference gene primer amplification. Some clones are missing from TCRdb's copy, which holds only in-frame ones; the method was immunoSEQ multiplex PCR. The DNA was the basis for D and trimming; V, J and clone size are from that table. The profile shows roughly 23,000 clones, 90% of them singletons. This sequence joins TRBV7-2 and TRBJ2-1, with 9 bases lining up with TRBD1. Sequencing was done on a sample of peripheral blood. The TCR originated in a man aged 70 or older with acute or convalescent COVID-19. The CDR3 protein is CASSLEWTGVGNEQFF. The CDR3 DNA sequence: TGTGCCAGCAGCTTAGAATGGACAGGGGTTGGGAATGAGCAGTTCTTC.